This T cell receptor (beta chain) derives from a study of T cell repertoires in cytomegalovirus infection. Study-wide background: CMV epitopes used comprised recently identified HLA-C-restricted ones and well-studied HLA-B-restricted ones.

TCRdb re-called the reads with MiXCR, one entry per CDR3 protein. The data hold around 900,000 distinct CDR3 sequences, with around 30% observed a single time. For this clonotype: What it recognizes is unknown.

In germline, CDR1 is KGHSH, CDR2 LQKENI. This CDR3 spans 13 amino acids. The V end was cut by 10 bases, the J end by 0 bases, with 13 bases between. The sequence came from a human donor in good health (CMV status not recorded). Some clones in this sample may be carry-over from other donors' samples. The sequences come from cultured CD8+ T cells from PBMCs, collected from culture after CMV antigen stimulation. The V call is TRBV18, the J call TRBJ2-7; D is undetermined. The CDR3, as DNA: TGTGCCACCCCTCGAGGCCCCTCCTACGAGCAGTACTTC. It encodes CATPRGPSYEQYF.